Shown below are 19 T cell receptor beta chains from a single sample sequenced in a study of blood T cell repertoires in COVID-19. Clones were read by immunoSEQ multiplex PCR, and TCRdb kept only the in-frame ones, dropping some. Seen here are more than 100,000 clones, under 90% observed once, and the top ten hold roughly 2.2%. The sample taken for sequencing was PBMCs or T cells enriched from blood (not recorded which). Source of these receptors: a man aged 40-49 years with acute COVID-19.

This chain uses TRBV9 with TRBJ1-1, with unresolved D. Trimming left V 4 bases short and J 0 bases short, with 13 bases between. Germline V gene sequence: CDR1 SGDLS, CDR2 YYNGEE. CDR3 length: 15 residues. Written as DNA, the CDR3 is TGTGCCAGCAGCCTCTGGACGGGGTTGAACACTGAAGCTTTCTTT. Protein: CASSLWTGLNTEAFF.

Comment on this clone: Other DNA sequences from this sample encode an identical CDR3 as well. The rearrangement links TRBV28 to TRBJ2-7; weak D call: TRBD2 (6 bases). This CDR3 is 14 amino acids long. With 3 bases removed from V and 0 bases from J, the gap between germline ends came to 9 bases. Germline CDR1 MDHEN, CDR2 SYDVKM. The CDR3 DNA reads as TGTGCCAGCAGTTTTGGGGGGTCCTCCTACGAGCAGTACTTC. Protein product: CASSFGGSSYEQYF.

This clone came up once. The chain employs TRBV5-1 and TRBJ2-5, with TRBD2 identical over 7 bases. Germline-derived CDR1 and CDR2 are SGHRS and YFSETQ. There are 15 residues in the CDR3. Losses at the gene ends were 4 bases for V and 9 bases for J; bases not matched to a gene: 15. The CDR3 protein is CASSDPDGRHGAQYF. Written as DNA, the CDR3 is TGCGCCAGCAGCGACCCAGACGGGAGGCACGGGGCCCAGTACTTC.

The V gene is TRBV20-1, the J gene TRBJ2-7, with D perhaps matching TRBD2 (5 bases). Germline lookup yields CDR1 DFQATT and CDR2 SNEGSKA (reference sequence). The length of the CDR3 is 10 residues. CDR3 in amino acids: CSGEHGEQYF. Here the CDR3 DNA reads TGCAGCGGGGAGCATGGGGAGCAGTACTTC.

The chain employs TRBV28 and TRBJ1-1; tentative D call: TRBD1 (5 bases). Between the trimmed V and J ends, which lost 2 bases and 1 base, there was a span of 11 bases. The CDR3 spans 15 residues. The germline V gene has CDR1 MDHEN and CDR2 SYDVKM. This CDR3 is CASSLSGAANTEAFF. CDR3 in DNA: TGTGCCAGCAGTTTAAGTGGGGCAGCGAACACTGAAGCTTTCTTT. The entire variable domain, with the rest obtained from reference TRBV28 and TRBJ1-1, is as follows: DVKVTQSSRYLVKRTGEKVFLECVQDMDHENMFWYRQDPGLGLRLIYFSYDVKMKEKGDIPEGYSVSREKKERFSLILESASTNQTSMYLCASSLSGAANTEAFFGQGTRLTVV.

The CDR3 nucleotides read TGTGCCATCAGTAAACTGACTAGCGGGATTCCGGATGAGCAGTTCTTC. It codes for CAISKLTSGIPDEQFF. The V and J genes are TRBV10-3 and TRBJ2-1, with 11 bases lining up with TRBD2. This CDR3 has 16 residues. Germline V gene lookup returns CDR1 ENHRY and CDR2 SYGVKD. V lost 5 bases and J lost 8; bases outside the gene matches: 11.

The CDR3 DNA reads TGCACCAGCAGGCCACGAGCGGGAGCCCCAGATACGCAGTATTTT. Translated, it gives CTSRPRAGAPDTQYF. The gene calls are TRBV1 and TRBJ2-3; the listed D gene, TRBD2, was not tested against the DNA. TRBV1 is reported as a pseudogene. The CDR3 runs to 15 residues.

CDR3 residues: CASRPGSFPDEQYF. The CDR3, as DNA: TGTGCCAGCAGACCCGGGAGTTTCCCCGACGAGCAGTACTTC. The chain links TRBV28 to TRBJ2-7, with D possibly matching TRBD2 (6 bases). V was cut by 6 bases and J by 5 bases, with 17 bases left in between. This CDR3 region has 14 residues. In germline, CDR1 is MDHEN, CDR2 SYDVKM.

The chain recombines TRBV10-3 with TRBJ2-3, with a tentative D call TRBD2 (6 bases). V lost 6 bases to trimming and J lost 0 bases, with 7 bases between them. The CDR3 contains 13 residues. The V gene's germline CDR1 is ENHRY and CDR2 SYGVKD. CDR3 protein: CAIRRESTDTQYF. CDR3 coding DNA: TGTGCCATCAGGCGGGAAAGCACAGATACGCAGTATTTT.

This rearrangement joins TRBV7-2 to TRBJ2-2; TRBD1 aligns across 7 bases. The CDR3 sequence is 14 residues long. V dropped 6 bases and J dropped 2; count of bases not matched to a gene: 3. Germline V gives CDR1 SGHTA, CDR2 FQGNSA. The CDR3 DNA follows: TGTGCCAGCAGAAGGGACAGCAACACCGGGGAGCTGTTTTTT. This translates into CASRRDSNTGELFF.

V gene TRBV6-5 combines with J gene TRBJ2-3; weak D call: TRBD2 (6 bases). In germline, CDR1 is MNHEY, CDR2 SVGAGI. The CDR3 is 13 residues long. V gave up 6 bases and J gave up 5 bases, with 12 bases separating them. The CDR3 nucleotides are TGTGCCAGCAGCGATGGGGGGAAAGATACGCAGTATTTT. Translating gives CASSDGGKDTQYF.

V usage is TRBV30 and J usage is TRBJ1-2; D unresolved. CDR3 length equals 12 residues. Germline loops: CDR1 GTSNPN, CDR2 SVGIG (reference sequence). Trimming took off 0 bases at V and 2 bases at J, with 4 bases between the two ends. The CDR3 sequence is CAWSVLNYGYTF. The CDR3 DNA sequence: TGTGCCTGGAGTGTACTCAACTATGGCTACACCTTC.

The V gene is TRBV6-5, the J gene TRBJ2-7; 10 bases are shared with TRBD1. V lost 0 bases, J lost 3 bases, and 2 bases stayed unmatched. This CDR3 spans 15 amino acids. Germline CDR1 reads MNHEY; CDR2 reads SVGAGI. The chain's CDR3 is CASSYSWTGGYEQYF. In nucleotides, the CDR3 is TGTGCCAGCAGTTACTCCTGGACAGGGGGCTACGAGCAGTACTTC.

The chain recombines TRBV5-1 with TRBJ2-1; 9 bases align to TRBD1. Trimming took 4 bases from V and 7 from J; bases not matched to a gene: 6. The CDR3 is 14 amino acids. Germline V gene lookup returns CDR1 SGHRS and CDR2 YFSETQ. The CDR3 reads CASSAVQGANEQFF. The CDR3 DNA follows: TGCGCCAGCAGCGCAGTACAGGGGGCGAATGAGCAGTTCTTC.

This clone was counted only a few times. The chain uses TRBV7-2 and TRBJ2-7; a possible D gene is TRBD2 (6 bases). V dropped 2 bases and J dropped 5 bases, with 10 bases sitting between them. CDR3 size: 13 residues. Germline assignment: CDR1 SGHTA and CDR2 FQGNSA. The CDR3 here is CASSLMRENEQYF. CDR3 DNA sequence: TGTGCCAGCAGCTTAATGCGGGAAAACGAGCAGTACTTC.

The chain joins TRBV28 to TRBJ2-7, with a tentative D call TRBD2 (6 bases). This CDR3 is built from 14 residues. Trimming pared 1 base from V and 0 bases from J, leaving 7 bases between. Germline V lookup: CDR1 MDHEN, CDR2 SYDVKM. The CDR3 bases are TGTGCCAGCAGTTTATCCGGGAGCTCCTACGAGCAGTACTTC. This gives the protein CASSLSGSSYEQYF. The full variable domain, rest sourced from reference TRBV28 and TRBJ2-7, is DVKVTQSSRYLVKRTGEKVFLECVQDMDHENMFWYRQDPGLGLRLIYFSYDVKMKEKGDIPEGYSVSREKKERFSLILESASTNQTSMYLCASSLSGSSYEQYFGPGTRLTVT.

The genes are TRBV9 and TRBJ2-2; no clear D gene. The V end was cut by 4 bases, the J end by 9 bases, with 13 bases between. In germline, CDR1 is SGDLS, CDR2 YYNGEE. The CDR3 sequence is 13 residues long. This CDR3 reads CASSPGSSRELFF. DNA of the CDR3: TGTGCCAGCAGCCCCGGGTCGTCCAGGGAGCTGTTTTTT. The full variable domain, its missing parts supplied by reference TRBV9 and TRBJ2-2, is DSGVTQTPKHLITATGQRVTLRCSPRSGDLSVYWYQQSLDQGLQFLIQYYNGEERAKGNILERFSAQQFPDLHSELNLSSLELGDSALYFCASSPGSSRELFFGEGSRLTVL.

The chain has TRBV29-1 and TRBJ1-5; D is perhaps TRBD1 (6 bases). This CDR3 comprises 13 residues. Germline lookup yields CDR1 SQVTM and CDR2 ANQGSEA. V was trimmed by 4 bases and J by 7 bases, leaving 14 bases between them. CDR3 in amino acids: CSVGEGGGQPQHF. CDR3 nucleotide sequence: TGCAGCGTTGGAGAGGGGGGAGGACAGCCCCAGCATTTT. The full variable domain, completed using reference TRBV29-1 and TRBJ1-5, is SAVISQKPSRDICQRGTSLTIQCQVDSQVTMMFWYRQQPGQSLTLIATANQGSEATYESGFVIDKFPISRPNLTFSTLTVSNMSPEDSSIYLCSVGEGGGQPQHFGDGTRLSIL.

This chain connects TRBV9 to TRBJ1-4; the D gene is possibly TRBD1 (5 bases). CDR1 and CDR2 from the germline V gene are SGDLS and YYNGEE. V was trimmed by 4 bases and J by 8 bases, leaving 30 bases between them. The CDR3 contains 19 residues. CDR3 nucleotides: TGTGCCAGCAGCCACGGCCCGTATAAACTGGGGCAGGTCGAGGAAAAACTGTTTTTT. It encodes CASSHGPYKLGQVEEKLFF. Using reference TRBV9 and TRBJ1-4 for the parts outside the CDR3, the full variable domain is DSGVTQTPKHLITATGQRVTLRCSPRSGDLSVYWYQQSLDQGLQFLIQYYNGEERAKGNILERFSAQQFPDLHSELNLSSLELGDSALYFCASSHGPYKLGQVEEKLFFGSGTQLSVL.